This TCR beta chain was identified in a study of blood T cell repertoires in COVID-19. Study information: PBMCs, B-cell-depleted T cells, or T cells provided the cDNA or gDNA that made up the material.

Across about two dozen US areas, participants ranged in age from about 18 to 100 years. In assigning cohorts, the study relied on participant-reported clinical history. Symptom resolution, clearance, or two negative PCRs marked the recovered donors of Cohort 3. Data came from immunoSEQ multiplex PCR; TCRdb stores just in-frame clones and leaves some out. The data show 310,000 or so clones, about 87% seen once. This CDR3 comprises 13 residues. Trimming took off 1 base at V and 0 bases at J, with 5 bases between the two ends. Germline values: CDR1 SGHRS, CDR2 YFSETQ. This TCR was recovered from a woman aged 18-30 years who had recovered from COVID-19. Sequencing was performed on PBMCs or T cells enriched from blood (not recorded which). The genes are TRBV5-1 and TRBJ2-7; D is unresolved. In nucleotides, the CDR3 is TGCGCCAGCAGCTTGCCGAGCTCCTACGAGCAGTACTTC. Its translation: CASSLPSSYEQYF.